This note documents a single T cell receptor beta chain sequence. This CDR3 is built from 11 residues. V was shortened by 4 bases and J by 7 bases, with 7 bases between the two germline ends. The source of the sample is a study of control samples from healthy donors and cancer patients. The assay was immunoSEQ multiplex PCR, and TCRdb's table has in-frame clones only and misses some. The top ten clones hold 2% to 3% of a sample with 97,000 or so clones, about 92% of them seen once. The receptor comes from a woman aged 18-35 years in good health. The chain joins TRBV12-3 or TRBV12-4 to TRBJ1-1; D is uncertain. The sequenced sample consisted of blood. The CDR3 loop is CASSSTFEAFF. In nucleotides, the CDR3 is TGTGCCAGCAGTTCCACTTTTGAAGCTTTCTTT.